This is a list of T cell receptor beta chains from one sample in a study of cytomegalovirus exposure and HLA in healthy donors. TCRdb keeps only in-frame clones here, not all; method: immunoSEQ multiplex PCR. Among 95,000 to 150,000 clones listed, roughly 85% were seen once. Sequencing was carried out using PBMCs. Every receptor here comes from a man aged 18 to 30 in good health and CMV-seropositive. CDR3s include the opening cysteine and the closing phenylalanine or tryptophan. The order of the fields is V gene, J gene, D gene, clone size, CDR3 DNA, CDR3 protein. D genes are given only for firm matches. Clone size is stated in some rows and not others, as once, few, many or a class when expanded.

v_gene: TRBV18
j_gene: TRBJ1-4
d_gene: TRBD1
abundance: .
CDR3nt: TGTGCCAGCGCCACAGGGGATAGTCATGCAACTAATGAAAAACTGTTTTTT
CDR3aa: CASATGDSHATNEKLFF

v_gene: TRBV7-7
j_gene: TRBJ2-3
d_gene: .
abundance: .
CDR3nt: TGTGCCAGCAGCCCTAACCAGCGGTCCACAGATACGCAGTATTTT
CDR3aa: CASSPNQRSTDTQYF

v_gene: TRBV29-1
j_gene: TRBJ2-1
d_gene: TRBD2
abundance: once
CDR3nt: TGCAGCGGAGAGCGGGGGGGCCATGAGCAGTTCTTC
CDR3aa: CSGERGGHEQFF

v_gene: TRBV7-9
j_gene: TRBJ2-7
d_gene: .
abundance: .
CDR3nt: TGTGCCAGCAGCTCGACTGAAACAGGGTCCTACGAGCAGTACTTC
CDR3aa: CASSSTETGSYEQYF

v_gene: TRBV27
j_gene: TRBJ2-7
d_gene: .
abundance: .
CDR3nt: TGTGCCAGCAAAGAGACTGGGGCCTACGAGCAGTACTTC
CDR3aa: CASKETGAYEQYF

v_gene: TRBV28
j_gene: TRBJ1-1
d_gene: .
abundance: .
CDR3nt: TGTGCCAGCAGTTCCCTAGCGCCATTAAACACTGAAGCTTTCTTT
CDR3aa: CASSSLAPLNTEAFF

v_gene: TRBV5-5
j_gene: TRBJ1-2
d_gene: TRBD1
abundance: .
CDR3nt: TGTGCCAGCAGCTTTGAGGGGGCCCGGGGACAGGGAAGGCACACCTTC
CDR3aa: CASSFEGARGQGRHTF

v_gene: TRBV7-9
j_gene: TRBJ2-7
d_gene: TRBD1
abundance: .
CDR3nt: TGTGCCAGCAGCGCCAGGACAGGGGTGAAAGCAGAGCAGTACTTC
CDR3aa: CASSARTGVKAEQYF

v_gene: TRBV7-9
j_gene: TRBJ1-1
d_gene: .
abundance: .
CDR3nt: TGTGCCAGCAGCTTAGGAGAGACAGGCTTCACTGAAGCTTTCTTT
CDR3aa: CASSLGETGFTEAFF

v_gene: TRBV5-4
j_gene: TRBJ2-7
d_gene: .
abundance: .
CDR3nt: TGTGCCAGCAGCTTGATACCGAGCTACGAGCAGTACTTC
CDR3aa: CASSLIPSYEQYF

v_gene: TRBV6-1
j_gene: TRBJ2-7
d_gene: .
abundance: .
CDR3nt: TGTGCCAGCAGTGAAGTGTCGGGGGGCCAATACGAGCAGTACTTC
CDR3aa: CASSEVSGGQYEQYF

v_gene: TRBV7-9
j_gene: TRBJ1-1
d_gene: TRBD1
abundance: .
CDR3nt: TGTGCCAGCAGCCAGGACAGGGTAATTACTGAAGCTTTCTTT
CDR3aa: CASSQDRVITEAFF

v_gene: TRBV30
j_gene: TRBJ1-6
d_gene: .
abundance: once
CDR3nt: TGTGCCTGGAGGGGGGAACAGGGACGTTCACCCCTCCACTTT
CDR3aa: CAWRGEQGRSPLHF

v_gene: TRBV7-8
j_gene: TRBJ1-2
d_gene: .
abundance: .
CDR3nt: TGTGCCAGCAGCCCTAGTACGGGACACTTTAACTATGGCTACACCTTC
CDR3aa: CASSPSTGHFNYGYTF

v_gene: TRBV5-3
j_gene: TRBJ1-1
d_gene: .
abundance: .
CDR3nt: TGTGCCAGAAGCGTCCACAGGGTCCCTGAAGCTTTCTTT
CDR3aa: CARSVHRVPEAFF

v_gene: TRBV28
j_gene: TRBJ2-7
d_gene: .
abundance: .
CDR3nt: TGTGCCAGCGCCAAATCAGGGGTAACCTCCTACGAGCAGTACTTC
CDR3aa: CASAKSGVTSYEQYF

v_gene: TRBV6-5
j_gene: TRBJ2-7
d_gene: .
abundance: .
CDR3nt: TGTGCCAGCACCCTCGCGGGCGAGCAGTACTTC
CDR3aa: CASTLAGEQYF

v_gene: TRBV6-5
j_gene: TRBJ1-1
d_gene: .
abundance: .
CDR3nt: TGTGCCAGCAGTTACTACACAGACCACACTGAAGCTTTCTTT
CDR3aa: CASSYYTDHTEAFF

v_gene: TRBV6-5
j_gene: TRBJ2-2
d_gene: .
abundance: .
CDR3nt: TGTGCCAGCAGTTACTCACGGGGAACCGGGGAGCTGTTTTTT
CDR3aa: CASSYSRGTGELFF

v_gene: TRBV4-2
j_gene: TRBJ1-1
d_gene: .
abundance: .
CDR3nt: TGTGCCAGCAGCCAAGATGTATCGGCAGGTTTTATGAACACTGAAGCTTTCTTT
CDR3aa: CASSQDVSAGFMNTEAFF

v_gene: TRBV18
j_gene: TRBJ2-1
d_gene: TRBD1
abundance: .
CDR3nt: TGTGCCAGCTCACCACGGGACAGGGCGGACAATGAGCAGTTCTTC
CDR3aa: CASSPRDRADNEQFF

v_gene: TRBV19
j_gene: TRBJ2-1
d_gene: .
abundance: .
CDR3nt: TGTGCCAGTAGTCCGAGCTCCTACAATGAGCAGTTCTTC
CDR3aa: CASSPSSYNEQFF

v_gene: TRBV27
j_gene: TRBJ2-5
d_gene: TRBD1
abundance: .
CDR3nt: TGTGCCAGCAGAGAGACAGGGGCAGGAGAGACCCAGTACTTC
CDR3aa: CASRETGAGETQYF

v_gene: TRBV27
j_gene: TRBJ2-7
d_gene: TRBD1
abundance: .
CDR3nt: TGTGCCAGCAGTCCTTTACCCCCGGACAGGGTCCACGAGCAGTACTTC
CDR3aa: CASSPLPPDRVHEQYF

v_gene: TRBV30
j_gene: TRBJ1-4
d_gene: .
abundance: .
CDR3nt: TGTGCCTGGAATGTGGCATCTAATGAAAAACTGTTTTTT
CDR3aa: CAWNVASNEKLFF

v_gene: TRBV28
j_gene: TRBJ2-7
d_gene: TRBD1
abundance: .
CDR3nt: TGTGCCAGCAGTTCCACCCACGGGACAGGGGCCTCCTACGAGCAGTACTTC
CDR3aa: CASSSTHGTGASYEQYF

v_gene: TRBV10-3
j_gene: TRBJ2-1
d_gene: .
abundance: few
CDR3nt: TGTGCCATCCCGCCAGGGTGGTACAATGAGCAGTTCTTC
CDR3aa: CAIPPGWYNEQFF

v_gene: TRBV2
j_gene: TRBJ2-7
d_gene: TRBD2
abundance: few
CDR3nt: TGTGCCAGCAGAGCGGGACCGGGGGGAATTTCCTACGAGCAGTACTTC
CDR3aa: CASRAGPGGISYEQYF

v_gene: TRBV2
j_gene: TRBJ2-5
d_gene: .
abundance: .
CDR3nt: TGTGCCAGTGGGGGTGGGAGGAACCAAGAGACCCAGTACTTC
CDR3aa: CASGGGRNQETQYF

v_gene: TRBV7-3
j_gene: TRBJ1-2
d_gene: .
abundance: .
CDR3nt: TGTGCCAGCAGCCCCGCCCGAGGGATCTATGGCTACACCTTC
CDR3aa: CASSPARGIYGYTF

v_gene: TRBV29-1
j_gene: TRBJ2-5
d_gene: TRBD1
abundance: .
CDR3nt: TGCAGCGTCGGACAGGCAGAGACCCAGTACTTC
CDR3aa: CSVGQAETQYF

v_gene: TRBV4-1
j_gene: TRBJ2-1
d_gene: TRBD2
abundance: .
CDR3nt: TGCGCCAGCAGCCAATTCGGGGGGGCCCCATACAATGAGCAGTTCTTC
CDR3aa: CASSQFGGAPYNEQFF

v_gene: TRBV6-6
j_gene: TRBJ1-2
d_gene: .
abundance: once
CDR3nt: TGTGCTATGGCGGGGGGTAAGGGTGGCTACACCTTC
CDR3aa: CAMAGGKGGYTF

v_gene: TRBV11-3
j_gene: TRBJ2-4
d_gene: .
abundance: .
CDR3nt: TGTGCCAGCAGGTACTTGGGACACCCTCTAGCCAAAAACATTCAGTACTTC
CDR3aa: CASRYLGHPLAKNIQYF

v_gene: TRBV11-2
j_gene: TRBJ2-3
d_gene: TRBD2
abundance: .
CDR3nt: TGTGCCAGCAGCTCGGGACTAGAAATGACTTCACCGACAGATACGCAGTATTTT
CDR3aa: CASSSGLEMTSPTDTQYF

v_gene: TRBV7-2
j_gene: TRBJ2-7
d_gene: .
abundance: .
CDR3nt: TGTGCCAGCAGCTTAGCTGGGACTGTCTCCTACGAGCAGTACTTC
CDR3aa: CASSLAGTVSYEQYF

v_gene: TRBV5-1
j_gene: TRBJ1-2
d_gene: TRBD1
abundance: .
CDR3nt: TGCGCCAGCAGCGACGGCCAGGGGACAGCGAATGGCTACACCTTC
CDR3aa: CASSDGQGTANGYTF

v_gene: TRBV4-2
j_gene: TRBJ2-5
d_gene: .
abundance: once
CDR3nt: TGTGCCAGCAGCCAAGATACGGGCCGGGGGGCCCGATTGGGGCAAGAGACCCAGTACTTC
CDR3aa: CASSQDTGRGARLGQETQYF

v_gene: TRBV4-1
j_gene: TRBJ2-2
d_gene: TRBD1
abundance: .
CDR3nt: TGCGCCAGCAGCACCCGGACAGGGGTCGACACCGGGGAGCTGTTTTTT
CDR3aa: CASSTRTGVDTGELFF

v_gene: TRBV7-8
j_gene: TRBJ1-5
d_gene: TRBD1
abundance: once
CDR3nt: TGTGCCAGCAGCGACCACAGGGGAAGCAATCAGCCCCAGCATTTT
CDR3aa: CASSDHRGSNQPQHF